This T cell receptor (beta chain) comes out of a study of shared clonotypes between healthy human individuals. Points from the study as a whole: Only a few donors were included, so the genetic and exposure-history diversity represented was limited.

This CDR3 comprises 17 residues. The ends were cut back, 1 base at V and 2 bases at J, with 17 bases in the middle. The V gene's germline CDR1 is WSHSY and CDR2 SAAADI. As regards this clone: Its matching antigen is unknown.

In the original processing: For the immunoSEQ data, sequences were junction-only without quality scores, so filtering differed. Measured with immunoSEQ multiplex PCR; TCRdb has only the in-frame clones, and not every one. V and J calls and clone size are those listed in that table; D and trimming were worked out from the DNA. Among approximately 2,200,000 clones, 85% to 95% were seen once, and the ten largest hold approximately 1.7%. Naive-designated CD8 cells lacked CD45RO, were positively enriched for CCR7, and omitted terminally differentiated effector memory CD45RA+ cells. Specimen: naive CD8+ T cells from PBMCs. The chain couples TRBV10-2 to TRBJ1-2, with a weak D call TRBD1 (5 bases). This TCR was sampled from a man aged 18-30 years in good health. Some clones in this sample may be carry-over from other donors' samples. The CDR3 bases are TGCGCCAGCAGTGAGTGGGACCCAATTGTCGCGAACTATGGCTACACCTTC. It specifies CASSEWDPIVANYGYTF.